What follows are 7 T cell receptor beta chains derived from one specimen sequenced in a study of CD8 T cells in ankylosing spondylitis. Study observations and caveats: A motif in TCR beta, a set of roughly eight highly homologous variants, appeared characteristic of ankylosing spondylitis blood.

TCRdb re-derived calls from the 5' RACE reads in MiXCR, one entry per CDR3 protein. The sample has roughly 220,000 distinct CDR3 sequences, approximately 20% seen once. Antigens of these TCRs are unknown. Sequencing input: blood, either unsorted or a sorted T cell fraction (not recorded which). The receptors stem from a male donor with ankylosing spondylitis.

V is TRBV5-1 and J is TRBJ1-2; TRBD1 might be the D (6 bases). The CDR3 has 17 residues. The germline V gene has CDR1 SGHRS and CDR2 YFSETQ. Trimming cost V 4 bases and J 0 bases, with 19 bases left between them. CDR3 sequence reads: CASSTETGGEANYGYTF. CDR3 nucleotides: TGCGCCAGCAGCACCGAGACAGGCGGCGAAGCTAACTATGGCTACACCTTC.

This clonotype was counted many times. The CDR3 DNA follows: TGCAGTGCTAGATCGCTAGCGGGTTACAATGAGCAGTTCTTC. Protein: CSARSLAGYNEQFF. The chain links TRBV20-1 to TRBJ2-1; TRBD2 matches at 8 bases. The V gene end was trimmed by 2 bases and the J gene end by 4 bases; junction bases not matched to a gene: 4. CDR1 and CDR2 from the germline V gene are DFQATT and SNEGSKA (reference sequence). The CDR3 runs to 14 residues.

This clonotype has just a few counts. The chain has TRBV6-1 and TRBJ2-3; possibly TRBD1 or TRBD2 for D (5 bases each). V was shortened by 1 base and J by 4 bases, with 9 bases between the two germline ends. This CDR3 comprises 14 residues. Germline loops: CDR1 MNHNS, CDR2 SASEGT. In nucleotides, the CDR3 is TGTGCCAGCAGTGAAGACTGGGGACCAGATACGCAGTATTTT. Protein product: CASSEDWGPDTQYF.

This clonotype is judged medium-sized (0.01 to 0.1%). The chain carries TRBV12-3 or TRBV12-4 and TRBJ1-1; D gene unclear. This CDR3 comprises 13 residues. V was clipped by 3 bases and J by 7 bases, with 12 bases between them. The CDR3 here is CASSLSIRLEAFF. The CDR3 bases are TGTGCCAGCAGTTTGTCCATCAGGCTTGAAGCTTTCTTT.

J is TRBJ2-5 and V is TRBV11-2, with 10 positions matching TRBD2. In germline, CDR1 is SGHAT, CDR2 FQNNGV. V shed 4 bases, J shed 0 bases, and the junction held 11 bases outside the gene matches. The CDR3 has 18 residues. CDR3 sequence: CASSSRPLAGEYQETQYF. In DNA form, the CDR3 reads TGTGCCAGCAGCTCACGCCCGCTAGCGGGGGAGTACCAAGAGACCCAGTACTTC.

This chain joins TRBV11-2 and TRBJ2-1; 7 nucleotides align to TRBD1. The CDR3 has 17 amino acids. V was clipped by 1 base and J by 2 bases; unmatched bases: 8. Germline values: CDR1 SGHAT, CDR2 FQNNGV. CDR3 loop: CASSLAFETGPYNEQFF. Here the CDR3 DNA reads TGTGCCAGCAGCTTAGCCTTTGAGACAGGGCCCTACAATGAGCAGTTCTTC.

This clonotype was picked up one time. J is TRBJ2-2 and V is TRBV11-2; no clear D gene. With 1 base removed from V and 2 bases from J, the gap between germline ends came to 8 bases. Germline V lookup: CDR1 SGHAT, CDR2 FQNNGV. This CDR3 spans 15 amino acids. The CDR3 coding sequence is TGTGCCAGCAGCTTAGTAGACACCAACACCGGGGAGCTGTTTTTT. It is translated as CASSLVDTNTGELFF.